This T cell receptor beta chain appears in the sequencing data of a study of OX40 agonist ivuxolimab in advanced cancers. The length of the CDR3 is 12 residues. Losses at the gene ends were 5 bases for V and 5 bases for J; bases not matched to a gene: 2. CDR1 is SEHNR, CDR2 FQNEAQ, per germline (reference sequence). A word on this clone: Its antigen is not known.

Broader study findings: Some nonresponders likewise displayed low normalized T-cell clonal expansion. Compared with others, partial responders at 0.1-3.0 mg/kg displayed clonal expansion among the lowest.

TCRdb keeps only in-frame clones here, not all; method: immunoSEQ multiplex PCR. Of more than 80,000 clones listed, 87% are singletons. This clonotype originated in an adult with an advanced solid tumor such as melanoma, head and neck, liver or kidney cancer. The chain combines TRBV7-9 with TRBJ2-5, with 7 nucleotides matching TRBD1. The input for sequencing was CD4+ or CD8+ T cells sorted from blood, taken in a trial of the OX40 agonist ivuxolimab. DNA of the CDR3: TGTGCCAGCAGCCCCAGGGGGGAGACCCAGTACTTC. This codes for CASSPRGETQYF.